This TCR beta chain was captured by sequencing in a study of T cell changes during pregnancy in multiple sclerosis. V lost 5 bases and J lost 6; bases outside the gene matches: 12. Germline V CDR1 and CDR2: GTSNPN, SVGIG (reference sequence). The CDR3 spans 14 residues. Clones were read by immunoSEQ multiplex PCR, and TCRdb kept only the in-frame ones, dropping some. Counted here are tens of thousands of clones, approximately 90% occurring once; the ten biggest clones make up 1.2%. The starting material was peripheral blood, obtained in the third trimester of pregnancy. This TCR was recovered from a female donor with multiple sclerosis, enrolled in a pregnancy study. The chain links TRBV30 to TRBJ2-7; TRBD2 agrees at 8 bases. DNA of the CDR3: TGTGCCTGGCGAACGGGAGGGCCTTTCCCCGAGCAGTACTTC. Translated, it gives CAWRTGGPFPEQYF.